This TCR beta chain was obtained from a study of shared clonotypes between healthy human individuals. Whole-study results and caveats: Naive subsets, compared against memory subsets, generally had larger estimated richness values.

In the original processing: Owing to the provision of junction-only sequences devoid of quality scores by immunoSEQ, filtering differed. The method was immunoSEQ multiplex PCR; TCRdb's version includes in-frame clones alone and lacks a portion of them. V, J and clone size are those of that table, while D and trimming were read from the DNA. Among about 2.4 million clones listed, over 85% were seen once. The study separated CD4+ cells into CD45RA+ naive and CD45RA-negative memory subsets. As to this clone: What it recognizes is unknown.

The CDR3 totals 15 residues. Trimming at V came to 4 bases and at J to 7 bases, leaving 9 bases not matched to a gene. Per germline, CDR1 SGHRS and CDR2 YFSETQ. Sequences were obtained from naive CD4+ T cells from PBMCs. The subset was: CD45RA+ positively selected. The clonotype was recovered from a man aged 18 to 30 in good health. Some clones in this sample may be carry-over from other donors' samples. The V gene is TRBV5-1, the J gene TRBJ2-1, with TRBD2 identical over 9 bases. Here the CDR3 reads CASSLRVAGVNEQFF. The CDR3 DNA is TGCGCCAGCAGCCTGAGGGTAGCGGGAGTGAATGAGCAGTTCTTC.